This T cell receptor beta chain was captured in a study of OX40 agonist ivuxolimab in advanced cancers. Study-wide findings and caveats: Nonresponders, in some cases, also had low normalized T-cell clonal expansion.

Comments on this clone: The antigen remains unidentified.

Some clones are missing from TCRdb's copy, which holds only in-frame ones; the method was immunoSEQ multiplex PCR. The table includes around 63,000 clones, about 88% detected once. With 6 bases clipped from V and 9 bases from J, the junction kept 6 bases outside the gene matches. CDR1 and CDR2 (germline): MNHEY, SMNVEV (reference sequence). The CDR3 spans 13 residues. The chain joins TRBV27 to TRBJ2-1; 9 bases align to TRBD1. The TCR originated in an adult with an advanced solid tumor such as melanoma, head and neck, liver or kidney cancer. The material sequenced was CD4+ or CD8+ T cells sorted from blood, taken in a trial of the OX40 agonist ivuxolimab. The CDR3: CASRPTGGSEQFF. In DNA, the CDR3 is TGTGCCAGCAGACCGACAGGGGGTAGTGAGCAGTTCTTC.